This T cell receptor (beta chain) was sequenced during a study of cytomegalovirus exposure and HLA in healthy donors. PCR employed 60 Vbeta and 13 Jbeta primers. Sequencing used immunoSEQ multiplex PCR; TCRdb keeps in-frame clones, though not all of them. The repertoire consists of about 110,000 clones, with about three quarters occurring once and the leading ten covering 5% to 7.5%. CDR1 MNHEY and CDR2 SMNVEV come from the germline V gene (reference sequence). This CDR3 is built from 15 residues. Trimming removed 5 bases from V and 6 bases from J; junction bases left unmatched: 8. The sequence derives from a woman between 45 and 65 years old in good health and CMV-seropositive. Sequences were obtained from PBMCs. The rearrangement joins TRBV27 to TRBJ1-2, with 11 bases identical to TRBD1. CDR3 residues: CASSPLDRGPDGYTF. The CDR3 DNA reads TGTGCCAGCAGTCCCCTGGACAGGGGGCCTGATGGCTACACCTTC.